This T cell receptor (beta chain) was identified during a study of T-cell memory formation after mild COVID-19. Looking at the study overall: TCR clusters largely stayed donor specific.

A note on this clonotype: The target antigen is unknown.

V was pared by 2 bases and J by 3 bases, with 7 bases between. The germline V gene has CDR1 SGHTA and CDR2 FQGTGA. The CDR3 runs to 14 residues. The study, taken as a whole, reports: Largely, contracting CD4+ clones fell within CM and EM, and contracting CD8+ clones within EMRA.

TCR alpha and TCR beta cDNA libraries carrying sample barcodes and UMIs were produced by 5'RACE using constant-segment primers. TCRdb reprocessed the 5' RACE reads with MiXCR, giving one entry per CDR3 protein. Found here are nearly 250,000 distinct CDR3 sequences, just over 15% of them singletons; the top ten hold 2.1%. The chain employs TRBV7-3 and TRBJ2-2; maybe TRBD2 (6 bases). Sequenced: PBMCs or a T cell subset sorted from them (not recorded which). The receptor was derived from an adult woman who had mild COVID-19 (a few samples of this study predate the infection). Cell type and time point are not known. The DNA of the CDR3 is TGTGCCAGCAGCTTATGGGGGGACACCGGGGAGCTGTTTTTT. Encoded protein: CASSLWGDTGELFF.